The rows below give T cell receptor beta chains drawn from one sample of a study of CD8 T cells in Susac syndrome. TCRdb ran MiXCR on the immunoSEQ multiplex PCR reads and lists one entry per CDR3 protein. In the table there are 150,000 to 200,000 distinct CDR3 sequences, under 95% of which are singletons. Specimen: CD4+ T cells from PBMCs. The receptors originated from a human donor in good health. The CDR3 runs from the conserved cysteine through the conserved F or W. Each record gives: J gene, D gene, V gene, clone size, CDR3 protein, CDR3 DNA. D genes are given only for firm matches. Rows give clone size only sometimes, using once, few, many, or a class for an expanded clone.

j_call: TRBJ1-5
d_call: NA
v_call: TRBV12-3/TRBV12-4
clone_size: NA
cdr3_aa: CASSLRGESQPQHF
cdr3_nt: TGTGCCAGCAGTTTAAGAGGGGAAAGTCAGCCCCAGCATTTT

j_call: TRBJ2-6
d_call: TRBD2
v_call: TRBV9
clone_size: NA
cdr3_aa: CASSQGALAGSGANVLTF
cdr3_nt: TGTGCCAGCAGCCAAGGCGCGCTAGCGGGCTCTGGGGCCAACGTCCTGACTTTC

j_call: TRBJ1-5
d_call: TRBD1
v_call: TRBV20-1
clone_size: once
cdr3_aa: CSGSEGGGNQPQHF
cdr3_nt: TGCAGCGGAAGCGAAGGGGGCGGCAATCAGCCCCAGCATTTT

j_call: TRBJ1-2
d_call: NA
v_call: TRBV28
clone_size: NA
cdr3_aa: CASGRPSGALVGYTF
cdr3_nt: TGTGCCAGCGGACGTCCCTCCGGGGCGTTGGTTGGCTACACCTTC

j_call: TRBJ2-7
d_call: TRBD1
v_call: TRBV7-2
clone_size: NA
cdr3_aa: CASSSRDRASYEQYF
cdr3_nt: TGTGCCAGCAGCTCTCGGGACAGGGCGTCCTACGAGCAGTACTTC

j_call: TRBJ2-7
d_call: TRBD2
v_call: TRBV7-9
clone_size: NA
cdr3_aa: CASSIAGGSYEQYF
cdr3_nt: TGTGCCAGCAGCATAGCGGGCGGCTCCTACGAGCAGTACTTC

j_call: TRBJ2-7
d_call: NA
v_call: TRBV7-9
clone_size: NA
cdr3_aa: CASSLGASVTYEQYF
cdr3_nt: TGTGCCAGCAGCTTAGGAGCTAGCGTAACCTACGAGCAGTACTTC

j_call: TRBJ1-2
d_call: TRBD1
v_call: TRBV28
clone_size: once
cdr3_aa: CASSSLDRGGYTF
cdr3_nt: TGTGCCAGCAGTTCCCTGGACAGGGGAGGCTACACCTTC

j_call: TRBJ1-2
d_call: TRBD1
v_call: TRBV12-3/TRBV12-4
clone_size: NA
cdr3_aa: CASSRDRATTGYGYTF
cdr3_nt: TGTGCCAGCAGTCGGGACAGGGCGACCACGGGCTATGGCTACACCTTC

j_call: TRBJ2-1
d_call: TRBD2
v_call: TRBV29-1
clone_size: NA
cdr3_aa: CSVSELAGAAEQFF
cdr3_nt: TGCAGCGTTAGTGAACTAGCGGGAGCGGCTGAGCAGTTCTTC

j_call: TRBJ2-2
d_call: NA
v_call: TRBV18
clone_size: NA
cdr3_aa: CASSLFLGDTTGELFF
cdr3_nt: TGTGCCAGCTCACTCTTTTTGGGAGATACCACCGGGGAGCTGTTTTTT

j_call: TRBJ2-2
d_call: NA
v_call: TRBV7-2
clone_size: NA
cdr3_aa: CARGANTGELFF
cdr3_nt: TGTGCCAGGGGGGCGAACACCGGGGAGCTGTTTTTT

j_call: TRBJ2-7
d_call: TRBD2
v_call: TRBV11-3
clone_size: NA
cdr3_aa: CASSQRLAAEQYF
cdr3_nt: TGTGCCAGCAGCCAGCGACTAGCGGCCGAGCAGTACTTC

j_call: TRBJ1-2
d_call: TRBD1
v_call: TRBV20-1
clone_size: NA
cdr3_aa: CSAKPSDRATDYGYTF
cdr3_nt: TGCAGTGCTAAACCTTCGGACAGGGCTACGGACTATGGCTACACCTTC

j_call: TRBJ1-5
d_call: NA
v_call: TRBV28
clone_size: NA
cdr3_aa: CASKSHNQPQHF
cdr3_nt: TGTGCCAGTAAAAGTCATAATCAGCCCCAGCATTTT

j_call: TRBJ1-1
d_call: NA
v_call: TRBV18
clone_size: once
cdr3_aa: CASSPTAIELVSTEAFF
cdr3_nt: TGTGCCAGCTCACCCACGGCAATAGAGTTGGTGAGCACTGAAGCTTTCTTT

j_call: TRBJ1-4
d_call: NA
v_call: TRBV29-1
clone_size: once
cdr3_aa: CSVDNSYNEKLFF
cdr3_nt: TGCAGCGTTGATAACAGCTATAATGAAAAACTGTTTTTT

j_call: TRBJ2-1
d_call: TRBD2
v_call: TRBV20-1
clone_size: NA
cdr3_aa: CSAIQRERSGEQFF
cdr3_nt: TGCAGTGCTATACAGCGGGAGAGGAGCGGTGAGCAGTTCTTC

j_call: TRBJ2-3
d_call: NA
v_call: TRBV23-1
clone_size: NA
cdr3_aa: CASSIPRELPSTDTQYF
cdr3_nt: TGCGCCAGCAGTATCCCACGGGAGCTACCGAGCACAGATACGCAGTATTTT

j_call: TRBJ2-5
d_call: NA
v_call: TRBV10-2
clone_size: once
cdr3_aa: CASSDLGRTQYF
cdr3_nt: TGCGCCAGCAGTGATTTAGGGAGGACCCAGTACTTC

j_call: TRBJ2-6
d_call: NA
v_call: TRBV6-1
clone_size: NA
cdr3_aa: CASRVQEGSRSGANVLTF
cdr3_nt: TGTGCCAGCAGAGTACAAGAGGGTTCTCGTTCTGGGGCCAACGTCCTGACTTTC

j_call: TRBJ2-4
d_call: TRBD1
v_call: TRBV30
clone_size: NA
cdr3_aa: CAWRPGGGNIQYF
cdr3_nt: TGTGCCTGGAGACCAGGGGGCGGGAACATTCAGTACTTC

j_call: TRBJ2-7
d_call: NA
v_call: TRBV7-9
clone_size: NA
cdr3_aa: CASSLRAAQTVEQYF
cdr3_nt: TGTGCCAGCAGCTTAAGGGCAGCGCAGACTGTCGAGCAGTACTTC

j_call: TRBJ2-1
d_call: TRBD1
v_call: TRBV2
clone_size: NA
cdr3_aa: CAGRDRVFIEQFF
cdr3_nt: TGTGCCGGTCGGGACAGGGTTTTTATTGAGCAGTTCTTC

j_call: TRBJ1-1
d_call: NA
v_call: TRBV20-1
clone_size: NA
cdr3_aa: CSARTKDGWDTEAFF
cdr3_nt: TGCAGTGCTAGAACAAAAGACGGGTGGGACACTGAAGCTTTCTTT

j_call: TRBJ2-6
d_call: NA
v_call: TRBV5-1
clone_size: once
cdr3_aa: CASSPRDIGWSGANVLTF
cdr3_nt: TGCGCCAGCAGCCCAAGGGACATAGGATGGTCTGGGGCCAACGTCCTGACTTTC

j_call: TRBJ1-1
d_call: TRBD1
v_call: TRBV20-1
clone_size: NA
cdr3_aa: CSARFRGPATEAFF
cdr3_nt: TGCAGTGCTAGGTTCAGGGGGCCGGCCACTGAAGCTTTCTTT

j_call: TRBJ2-3
d_call: NA
v_call: TRBV9
clone_size: NA
cdr3_aa: CASSARWAADTQYF
cdr3_nt: TGTGCCAGCAGCGCCCGATGGGCGGCAGATACGCAGTATTTT

j_call: TRBJ1-6
d_call: NA
v_call: TRBV7-9
clone_size: NA
cdr3_aa: CASSLLGVEASPLHF
cdr3_nt: TGTGCCAGCAGCTTACTGGGGGTAGAAGCCTCACCCCTCCACTTT

j_call: TRBJ2-7
d_call: NA
v_call: TRBV18
clone_size: NA
cdr3_aa: CASSPQTGSYEQYF
cdr3_nt: TGTGCCAGCTCACCACAGACAGGTAGCTACGAGCAGTACTTC

j_call: TRBJ2-2
d_call: NA
v_call: TRBV3-1
clone_size: few
cdr3_aa: CASSLFTGELFF
cdr3_nt: TGTGCCAGCAGCCTATTTACCGGGGAGCTGTTTTTT

j_call: TRBJ2-7
d_call: TRBD2
v_call: TRBV6-5
clone_size: NA
cdr3_aa: CASSYSAPTSGSYEQYF
cdr3_nt: TGTGCCAGCAGTTACTCGGCCCCGACTAGCGGGAGTTACGAGCAGTACTTC

j_call: TRBJ1-1
d_call: NA
v_call: TRBV30
clone_size: NA
cdr3_aa: CAWIPKALRAFF
cdr3_nt: TGTGCCTGGATCCCCAAGGCGCTACGAGCTTTCTTT

j_call: TRBJ1-5
d_call: NA
v_call: TRBV3-1
clone_size: NA
cdr3_aa: CASSLTVSNQPQHF
cdr3_nt: TGTGCCAGCAGCCTGACAGTTAGCAATCAGCCCCAGCATTTT

j_call: TRBJ2-3
d_call: NA
v_call: TRBV2
clone_size: NA
cdr3_aa: CASSEALQGTDTQYF
cdr3_nt: TGTGCCAGCAGTGAAGCGCTTCAGGGCACAGATACGCAGTATTTT

j_call: TRBJ1-2
d_call: NA
v_call: TRBV6-5
clone_size: NA
cdr3_aa: CASSYHLDDGYTF
cdr3_nt: TGTGCCAGCAGTTACCACCTCGATGATGGCTACACCTTC

j_call: TRBJ2-5
d_call: TRBD1
v_call: TRBV7-2
clone_size: NA
cdr3_aa: CASSSTGDETQYF
cdr3_nt: TGTGCCAGCAGCTCTACAGGGGACGAGACCCAGTACTTC

j_call: TRBJ1-1
d_call: NA
v_call: TRBV27
clone_size: NA
cdr3_aa: CASTPEGNTEAFF
cdr3_nt: TGTGCCAGCACCCCCGAGGGAAACACTGAAGCTTTCTTT

j_call: TRBJ2-7
d_call: NA
v_call: TRBV30
clone_size: NA
cdr3_aa: CAWSVHRQGDEQYF
cdr3_nt: TGTGCCTGGAGTGTACATAGGCAGGGAGACGAGCAGTACTTC

j_call: TRBJ2-3
d_call: NA
v_call: TRBV18
clone_size: NA
cdr3_aa: CASSPPGSLTDTQYF
cdr3_nt: TGTGCCAGCTCACCACCGGGCAGCCTCACAGATACGCAGTATTTT

j_call: TRBJ1-4
d_call: TRBD1
v_call: TRBV7-2
clone_size: NA
cdr3_aa: CASSRPGQGEKLFF
cdr3_nt: TGTGCCAGCAGCCGTCCGGGACAGGGAGAAAAACTGTTTTTT

j_call: TRBJ1-2
d_call: NA
v_call: TRBV18
clone_size: NA
cdr3_aa: CASSGISGLNYGYTF
cdr3_nt: TGTGCCAGCTCCGGGATTTCAGGGCTTAACTATGGCTACACCTTC

j_call: TRBJ2-2
d_call: TRBD2
v_call: TRBV20-1
clone_size: NA
cdr3_aa: CSASGPGGKNTGELFF
cdr3_nt: TGCAGTGCTAGTGGGCCGGGGGGGAAGAACACCGGGGAGCTGTTTTTT

j_call: TRBJ2-2
d_call: NA
v_call: TRBV4-1
clone_size: NA
cdr3_aa: CASSLQENTGELFF
cdr3_nt: TGCGCCAGCAGCCTTCAGGAGAACACCGGGGAGCTGTTTTTT

j_call: TRBJ1-5
d_call: NA
v_call: TRBV12-3/TRBV12-4
clone_size: NA
cdr3_aa: CASSFDNQPQHF
cdr3_nt: TGTGCCAGCAGTTTTGACAATCAGCCCCAGCATTTT

j_call: TRBJ2-7
d_call: TRBD1
v_call: TRBV7-7
clone_size: NA
cdr3_aa: CASISRGLLEQYF
cdr3_nt: TGTGCTAGCATCTCCAGGGGGCTTCTGGAGCAGTACTTC

j_call: TRBJ1-4
d_call: NA
v_call: TRBV20-1
clone_size: NA
cdr3_aa: CSAREPGWGKLFF
cdr3_nt: TGCAGTGCTAGAGAGCCAGGTTGGGGAAAACTGTTTTTT

j_call: TRBJ2-2
d_call: TRBD2
v_call: TRBV4-3
clone_size: NA
cdr3_aa: CASSQGPTSGGNAGELFF
cdr3_nt: TGCGCCAGCAGCCAGGGTCCAACTAGCGGGGGGAACGCCGGGGAGCTGTTTTTT

j_call: TRBJ2-5
d_call: TRBD1
v_call: TRBV5-4
clone_size: NA
cdr3_aa: CASSRVGQDQETQYF
cdr3_nt: TGTGCCAGCAGCCGTGTCGGACAGGACCAAGAGACCCAGTACTTC

j_call: TRBJ2-5
d_call: NA
v_call: TRBV12-3/TRBV12-4
clone_size: NA
cdr3_aa: CASSLMQGGAETQYF
cdr3_nt: TGTGCCAGCAGTTTGATGCAAGGGGGGGCGGAAACCCAGTACTTC

j_call: TRBJ1-1
d_call: NA
v_call: TRBV29-1
clone_size: NA
cdr3_aa: CSVEDPRRRNTEAFF
cdr3_nt: TGCAGCGTTGAAGATCCTAGGCGGAGGAACACTGAAGCTTTCTTT

j_call: TRBJ1-4
d_call: TRBD1
v_call: TRBV5-6
clone_size: NA
cdr3_aa: CASSLGQGTGTNEKLFF
cdr3_nt: TGTGCCAGCAGCTTGGGACAGGGAACGGGAACTAATGAAAAACTGTTTTTT

j_call: TRBJ2-7
d_call: TRBD1
v_call: TRBV28
clone_size: NA
cdr3_aa: CASRAAGTGYSYEQYF
cdr3_nt: TGTGCCAGCAGAGCCGCAGGGACAGGATATTCCTACGAGCAGTACTTC

j_call: TRBJ1-6
d_call: TRBD1
v_call: TRBV18
clone_size: NA
cdr3_aa: CASSPQTGAYNSPLHF
cdr3_nt: TGTGCCAGCTCACCCCAAACAGGGGCTTATAATTCACCCCTCCACTTT

j_call: TRBJ2-7
d_call: NA
v_call: TRBV2
clone_size: NA
cdr3_aa: CASLLDYEQYF
cdr3_nt: TGTGCCAGCTTACTCGACTACGAGCAGTACTTC

j_call: TRBJ2-1
d_call: NA
v_call: TRBV2
clone_size: once
cdr3_aa: CASRVGPGGQFF
cdr3_nt: TGTGCCAGCAGAGTGGGGCCGGGCGGGCAGTTCTTC

j_call: TRBJ1-2
d_call: NA
v_call: TRBV3-1
clone_size: NA
cdr3_aa: CASSQEDRGGGGYTF
cdr3_nt: TGTGCCAGCAGCCAAGAGGATAGGGGAGGAGGTGGCTACACCTTC

j_call: TRBJ2-3
d_call: NA
v_call: TRBV2
clone_size: NA
cdr3_aa: CASSEGGWTDTQYF
cdr3_nt: TGTGCCAGCAGTGAAGGGGGGTGGACAGATACGCAGTATTTT

j_call: TRBJ1-2
d_call: TRBD1
v_call: TRBV29-1
clone_size: NA
cdr3_aa: CSVEIGWGQGYYGYTF
cdr3_nt: TGCAGCGTTGAAATCGGGTGGGGACAGGGGTACTATGGCTACACCTTC

j_call: TRBJ1-6
d_call: TRBD1
v_call: TRBV6-5
clone_size: NA
cdr3_aa: CASRSDREGNSPLHF
cdr3_nt: TGTGCCAGCAGATCCGACAGGGAGGGAAATTCACCCCTCCACTTT